Each of the 8 T cell receptor beta chains below was sequenced from the same sample in a study of T cell responses to AZD1222 COVID-19 vaccine. TCRdb's table, derived via immunoSEQ multiplex PCR, lists solely in-frame clones and lacks some. The sample contains 160,000 or so clones, approximately 91% of which appear only once. Sequenced material: peripheral blood, taken after recovery from COVID-19. The receptors shown here come from an adult who had recovered from COVID-19.

This rearrangement joins TRBV12-3 or TRBV12-4 to TRBJ2-1, with a possible D match to TRBD2 (6 bases). This CDR3 spans 12 amino acids. V lost 2 bases to trimming and J lost 9 bases, with 8 bases between them. The CDR3 is CASSLTAGEQFF. The CDR3, as DNA: TGTGCCAGCAGTTTAACAGCGGGTGAGCAGTTCTTC.

The chain uses TRBV2 and TRBJ1-2; tentative D call: TRBD1 (5 bases). The germline V and J ends were trimmed by 2 bases and 4 bases, with 14 bases remaining between them. CDR3 size: 15 residues. Germline loops: CDR1 SNHLY, CDR2 FYNNEI. This CDR3 is CASSESGRVIYGYTF. The CDR3 nucleotides are TGTGCCAGCAGTGAAAGTGGCAGGGTAATCTATGGCTACACCTTC. Filled out from reference TRBV2 and TRBJ1-2, the complete variable domain reads EPEVTQTPSHQVTQMGQEVILRCVPISNHLYFYWYRQILGQKVEFLVSFYNNEISEKSEIFDDQFSVERPDGSNFTLKIRSTKLEDSAMYFCASSESGRVIYGYTFGSGTRLTVV.

The genes are TRBV15 and TRBJ1-6, with 8 nucleotides matching TRBD1. V shed 3 bases, J shed 8 bases, and the junction held 3 bases outside the gene matches. This CDR3 is 14 amino acids long. Germline V lookup: CDR1 LNHNV, CDR2 YYDKDF (reference sequence). The CDR3 sequence: CATSRQGAYSPLHF. CDR3 DNA sequence: TGTGCCACCAGCAGGCAGGGGGCTTATTCACCCCTCCACTTT.

As regards this clone: Mismatch with germline at one junction end may stem from a read error. The chain is built from TRBV12-3 or TRBV12-4 and TRBJ1-1; D is unresolved. CDR3 length: 13 residues. CDR3 bases: TGTGCCGGCAGGACGGATATGAACACTGAAGCTTTCTTT. Its translation: CAGRTDMNTEAFF.

As to this clone: Additional DNA sequences in this sample encode the identical CDR3. The chain carries TRBV11-3 and TRBJ2-1; D call uncertain. V was clipped by 2 bases and J by 4 bases, with 6 bases between them. This CDR3 contains 13 residues. The germline V gene encodes CDR1 SGHNT and CDR2 YENEEA. CDR3 DNA: TGTGCCAGCAGCTTAAGGTCTTACAATGAGCAGTTCTTC. Translating gives CASSLRSYNEQFF.

The chain employs TRBV19 and TRBJ1-5, with D perhaps matching TRBD1 (5 bases). The CDR3 length is 15 residues. Germline values: CDR1 LNHDA, CDR2 SQIVND (reference sequence). Trimming removed 4 bases at V and 0 bases at J, with 10 bases between. The CDR3 here is CASSTGTASNQPQHF. The CDR3, as DNA: TGTGCCAGTAGTACCGGGACGGCTAGCAATCAGCCCCAGCATTTT.

This chain connects TRBV3-1 (or the pseudogene TRBV3-2) to TRBJ1-1; TRBD1 matches 7 bases. The CDR3 runs 14 residues. The germline V gene encodes CDR1 LGHDT and CDR2 YNNKEL (reference sequence). Germline trimming cut 4 bases from V and 1 base from J; bases unmatched to any gene: 3. The CDR3 nucleotides are TGTGCCAGCAGCCTGAACAGGGGGAACACTGAAGCTTTCTTT. Amino acids: CASSLNRGNTEAFF.

This clone was counted a single time. This sequence joins TRBV7-3 and TRBJ2-3; TRBD2 aligns across 9 bases. V was pared by 2 bases and J by 5 bases, with 5 bases of the junction left unmatched. The CDR3 is 15 amino acids. CDR1 and CDR2 (germline): SGHTA, FQGTGA. The CDR3 bases are TGTGCCAGCAGCTTAGCGGGGGGGCAAATAGATACGCAGTATTTT. Translating gives CASSLAGGQIDTQYF. The entire variable domain, with the rest obtained from reference TRBV7-3 and TRBJ2-3, is as follows: GAGVSQTPSNKVTEKGKYVELRCDPISGHTALYWYRQSLGQGPEFLIYFQGTGAADDSGLPNDRFFAVRPEGSVSTLKIQRTERGDSAVYLCASSLAGGQIDTQYFGPGTRLTVL.